Sequencing of this TCR beta chain was carried out in a study of cytomegalovirus exposure and HLA in healthy donors. In the PCR, 60 Vbeta and 13 Jbeta primers were used. Original analysis: About 88 million unique TCR beta chains, some 10 million of them shared, were counted by a later analysis. The table came from immunoSEQ multiplex PCR; TCRdb's copy has only in-frame clones and leaves some out. That table gives V, J and clone size, and the DNA gave D and trimming. Of some 140,000 clones detected, around 78% appear once; the ten largest clones hold about 1.5%. The sequence was collected from a woman in her late teens or twenties in good health and CMV-seronegative. The source material was PBMCs.

CDR3 bases: TGTGCCAGCAGTTCTAAATACACCGGGACAGATGGCTACACCTTC. This translates into CASSSKYTGTDGYTF. The chain combines TRBV2 with TRBJ1-2, with 7 bases fitting TRBD1. This CDR3 contains 15 residues. CDR1 is SNHLY, CDR2 FYNNEI, per germline. The V gene end was trimmed by 5 bases and the J gene end by 6 bases; junction bases not matched to a gene: 12.